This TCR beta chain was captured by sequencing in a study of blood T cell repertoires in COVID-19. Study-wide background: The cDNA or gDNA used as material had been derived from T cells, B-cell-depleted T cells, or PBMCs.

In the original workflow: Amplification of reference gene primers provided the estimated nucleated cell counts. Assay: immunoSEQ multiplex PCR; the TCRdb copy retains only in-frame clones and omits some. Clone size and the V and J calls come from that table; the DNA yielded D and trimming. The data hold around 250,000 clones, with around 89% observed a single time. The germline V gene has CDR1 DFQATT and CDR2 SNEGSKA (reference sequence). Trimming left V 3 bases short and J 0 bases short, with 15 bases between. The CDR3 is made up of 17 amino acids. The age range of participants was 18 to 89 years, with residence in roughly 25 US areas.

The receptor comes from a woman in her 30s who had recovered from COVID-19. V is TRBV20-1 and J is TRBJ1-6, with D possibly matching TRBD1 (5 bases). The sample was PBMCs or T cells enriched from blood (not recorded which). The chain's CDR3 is CSASIDSESSYNSPLHF. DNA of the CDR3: TGCAGTGCTAGTATTGACAGCGAAAGCTCCTATAATTCACCCCTCCACTTT.